This T cell receptor beta chain came from a study of blood T cell repertoires in COVID-19. The CDR3 is 15 amino acids. Germline V gene lookup returns CDR1 SGHRS and CDR2 YFSETQ. V shed 3 bases and J shed 0 bases, with 11 bases lying between them. As originally analysed: Amplified reference gene primers provided the basis for estimating nucleated cell counts. The data were produced by immunoSEQ multiplex PCR, yet TCRdb's version contains in-frame clones alone and is incomplete. V, J and clone size reflect that table, while D and trimming were determined from the DNA. The sample consists of 370,000 or so clones, around 87% of them appearing once. Participants were aged 18 to 89 years from 20 to 30 US areas. Recovered status in Cohort 3 required two negative PCRs, clearance, or symptom resolution. This clone appeared a single time.

This sequence was found in a man aged 25 to 40 who had recovered from COVID-19. V gene TRBV5-1 combines with J gene TRBJ2-3; TRBD1 is a possible D gene (6 bases). Sequences were obtained from PBMCs or T cells enriched from blood (not recorded which). CDR3 in DNA: TGCGCCAGCAGCTGGGACACCTCTAGCACAGATACGCAGTATTTT. It is translated as CASSWDTSSTDTQYF.